These 19 T cell receptor beta chains came from one sample sequenced in a study of T cell responses to AZD1222 COVID-19 vaccine. Sequencing used immunoSEQ multiplex PCR; TCRdb keeps in-frame clones, though not all of them. The sample carries 170,000 or so clones, roughly nine tenths recorded once. The sequencing used peripheral blood, collected on day 0 of AZD1222 vaccination. These receptors came from an adult in good health.

The gene calls are TRBV5-7 and TRBJ1-4; 8 bases fit TRBD1. TRBV5-7 is an open reading frame whose function is uncertain. Germline trimming cut 1 base from V and 8 bases from J; bases unmatched to any gene: 19. This CDR3 has 19 residues. Here the CDR3 DNA reads TGTGCCAGCAGCTTGATTTCGGGACAGGAGGTTTTACTTGGCGAAAAACTGTTTTTT. Its translation is CASSLISGQEVLLGEKLFF.

The chain carries TRBV18 and TRBJ1-1; TRBD1 is a possible D gene (5 bases). V was pared by 6 bases and J by 2 bases, with 16 bases between. The CDR3 totals 15 residues. Germline CDR1 KGHSH, CDR2 LQKENI. CDR3 residues: CASSWGTASNTEAFF. DNA of the CDR3: TGTGCCAGCTCCTGGGGGACTGCAAGTAACACTGAAGCTTTCTTT.

The chain uses TRBV5-1 and TRBJ1-2, with 9 bases matching TRBD1. This CDR3 has 14 amino acids. Germline V gene sequence: CDR1 SGHRS, CDR2 YFSETQ. Germline trimming cut 4 bases from V and 3 bases from J; bases unmatched to any gene: 4. In DNA form, the CDR3 reads TGCGCCAGCAGCCAGAGACAGGGGGACTATGGCTACACCTTC. Protein: CASSQRQGDYGYTF.

This chain links TRBV7-6 with TRBJ1-1; unclear D gene. The CDR3 contains 14 residues. Germline V lookup: CDR1 SGHVS, CDR2 FNYEAQ. V lost 4 bases, J lost 3 bases, and 12 bases lay in between. Here the CDR3 reads CASSSGVGHTEAFF. DNA for the CDR3: TGTGCCAGCAGCTCAGGCGTAGGGCACACTGAAGCTTTCTTT.

This chain connects TRBV5-1 to TRBJ1-1; D is perhaps TRBD1 (6 bases). Trimming stripped 0 bases from V and 1 base from J, with 16 bases between. CDR3 length equals 17 residues. Germline values: CDR1 SGHRS, CDR2 YFSETQ. This chain's CDR3 is CASSLVYGGRQNTEAFF. CDR3 sequence (DNA): TGCGCCAGCAGCTTGGTGTACGGGGGGCGACAGAACACTGAAGCTTTCTTT.

This clone was found once. The chain joins TRBV27 to TRBJ2-3; D gene unclear. Trimming shortened V by 2 bases and J by 0 bases, and 15 bases separated the two germline ends. There are 17 residues in the CDR3. Looked up from germline, CDR1 is MNHEY and CDR2 is SMNVEV (reference sequence). The CDR3 loop is CASSLEGISSSTDTQYF. The DNA for the CDR3 is TGTGCCAGCAGTTTAGAAGGGATCTCCTCTAGCACAGATACGCAGTATTTT.

The V and J genes are TRBV18 and TRBJ2-2; TRBD2 matches 7 bases. CDR1 is KGHSH and CDR2 is LQKENI in the germline V gene. The CDR3 consists of 15 residues. The ends lost 6 bases at V and 0 bases at J; junction bases unmatched: 4. The CDR3 region has the DNA TGTGCCAGCTCCCCTAGCGGCGCGAACACCGGGGAGCTGTTTTTT. It is translated as CASSPSGANTGELFF.

This clone appeared a single time. V and J are TRBV5-1 and TRBJ1-2; 8 nucleotides line up with TRBD1. The CDR3 totals 20 residues. J gave up 8 bases and V 0 bases, and 24 bases lay outside the gene matches. Per germline, CDR1 SGHRS and CDR2 YFSETQ. The chain's CDR3 is CASSLAVARDRSKIGVGYTF. As DNA, the CDR3 is TGCGCCAGCAGCTTGGCCGTAGCCCGGGACAGGAGCAAGATAGGGGTAGGCTACACCTTC. The full variable domain, in which reference TRBV5-1 and TRBJ1-2 provide the parts outside the CDR3, is KAGVTQTPRYLIKTRGQQVTLSCSPISGHRSVSWYQQTPGQGLQFLFEYFSETQRNKGNFPGRFSGRQFSNSRSEMNVSTLELGDSALYLCASSLAVARDRSKIGVGYTFGSGTRLTVV.

The chain is built from TRBV3-1 (or the pseudogene TRBV3-2) and TRBJ1-5, with D tentatively TRBD1 (5 bases). This CDR3 contains 16 residues. With 5 bases removed from V and 7 bases from J, the gap between germline ends came to 21 bases. Germline values: CDR1 LGHDT, CDR2 YNNKEL (reference sequence). CDR3 coding DNA: TGTGCCAGCAGCGAGCAGGGAAAGGGCTGGGGACAGCCCCAGCATTTT. Translation gives CASSEQGKGWGQPQHF.

This sequence joins TRBV7-2 and TRBJ1-1, with D unclear. The V end was cut by 1 base, the J end by 2 bases, with 5 bases between. Germline V gene sequence: CDR1 SGHTA, CDR2 FQGNSA. The CDR3 sequence is 13 residues long. The CDR3 region has the DNA TGTGCCAGCAGCTTAGTCCGAAACACTGAAGCTTTCTTT. Translation: CASSLVRNTEAFF.

The chain recombines TRBV6-2 or TRBV6-3 with TRBJ2-7, with TRBD1 as a possible D gene (5 bases). CDR3 length: 15 amino acids. The germline V and J ends were trimmed by 5 bases and 2 bases, with 16 bases remaining between them. Germline values: CDR1 MNHEY, CDR2 SVGEGT. CDR3 in DNA: TGTGCCAGCAGTCCAACGGCTGGGGCCCCCTACGAGCAGTACTTC. Translated, it gives CASSPTAGAPYEQYF.

The chain has TRBV27 and TRBJ2-3; D not resolved. V shed 7 bases and J shed 4 bases, with 15 bases lying between them. The CDR3 length is 14 residues. Germline V gives CDR1 MNHEY, CDR2 SMNVEV (reference sequence). CDR3 DNA sequence: TGTGCCAGCACCACCCGGCTAGTTGCAGATACGCAGTATTTT. As protein: CASTTRLVADTQYF.

Written as DNA, the CDR3 is TGTGCCAGCAGTTTGTCCGGGAACAGGGTACCAGATACGCAGTATTTT. Translating it yields CASSLSGNRVPDTQYF. The chain combines TRBV27 with TRBJ2-3; D may be TRBD1 (6 bases). Trimming shortened V by 3 bases and J by 4 bases, and 17 bases separated the two germline ends. The CDR3 totals 16 residues. CDR1 is MNHEY and CDR2 is SMNVEV in the germline V gene (reference sequence).

This clone came up once. This chain connects TRBV4-2 to TRBJ2-7, with D tentatively TRBD2 (5 bases). V lost 0 bases to trimming and J lost 4 bases, with 10 bases between them. This CDR3 contains 14 residues. Germline V lookup: CDR1 LGHNA, CDR2 YNFKEQ. CDR3 nucleotide sequence: TGTGCCAGCAGCCAAGATCGTCGAGGGTACGAGCAGTACTTC. Translated, it gives CASSQDRRGYEQYF.

The rearrangement links TRBV12-3 or TRBV12-4 to TRBJ1-1; D is possibly TRBD1 (5 bases). Trimming removed 3 bases at V and 2 bases at J, with 7 bases between. The CDR3 loop spans 13 amino acids. The CDR3, as DNA: TGTGCCAGCAGTTTTGACAGAAACACTGAAGCTTTCTTT. Residues: CASSFDRNTEAFF.

The genes are TRBV3-1 (or the pseudogene TRBV3-2) and TRBJ1-6, with D unclear. V lost 1 base to trimming and J lost 9 bases, with 10 bases between them. This CDR3 comprises 14 residues. CDR1 is LGHDT and CDR2 is YNNKEL in the germline V gene (reference sequence). The CDR3 nucleotides read TGTGCCAGCAGCCAAGTTCGGACGCGTTCACCCCTCCACTTT. Its translation is CASSQVRTRSPLHF.

The chain links TRBV19 to TRBJ1-4, with 7 bases fitting TRBD1. Looked up from germline, CDR1 is LNHDA and CDR2 is SQIVND (reference sequence). The V segment lost 6 bases and the J segment 4 bases; nucleotides outside the gene matches: 8. The CDR3 has 15 amino acids. DNA for the CDR3: TGTGCCAGTAGAACAGGGGCGAGGGTTAATGAAAAACTGTTTTTT. Its protein is CASRTGARVNEKLFF.

V usage is TRBV2 and J usage is TRBJ1-5, with 8 bases aligning to TRBD1. Germline assignment: CDR1 SNHLY and CDR2 FYNNEI. With 4 bases clipped from V and 1 base from J, the junction kept 15 bases outside the gene matches. The CDR3 runs 19 residues. CDR3 nucleotides: TGTGCCAGCAGTGTACCGGGACAGGCTGCCTGGACGAGCAATCAGCCCCAGCATTTT. Translated: CASSVPGQAAWTSNQPQHF.

V and J are TRBV2 and TRBJ1-2, with unresolved D. This CDR3 is 14 amino acids long. Germline lookup yields CDR1 SNHLY and CDR2 FYNNEI. Between the trimmed V and J ends, which lost 1 base and 8 bases, there was a span of 14 bases. The DNA of the CDR3 is TGTGCCAGCAGTGAAGAAATCGGACTGGGGGGCTACACCTTC. The encoded protein is CASSEEIGLGGYTF.